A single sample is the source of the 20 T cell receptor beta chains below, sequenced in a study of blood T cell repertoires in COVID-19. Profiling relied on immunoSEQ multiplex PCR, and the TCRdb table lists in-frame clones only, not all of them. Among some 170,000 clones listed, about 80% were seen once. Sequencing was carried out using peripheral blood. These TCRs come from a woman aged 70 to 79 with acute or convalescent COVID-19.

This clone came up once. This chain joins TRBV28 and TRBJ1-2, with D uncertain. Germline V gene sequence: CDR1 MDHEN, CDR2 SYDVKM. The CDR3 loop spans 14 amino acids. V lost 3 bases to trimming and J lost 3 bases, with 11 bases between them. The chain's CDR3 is CASSFFQAHYGYTF. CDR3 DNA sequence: TGTGCCAGCAGTTTCTTCCAGGCACACTATGGCTACACCTTC.

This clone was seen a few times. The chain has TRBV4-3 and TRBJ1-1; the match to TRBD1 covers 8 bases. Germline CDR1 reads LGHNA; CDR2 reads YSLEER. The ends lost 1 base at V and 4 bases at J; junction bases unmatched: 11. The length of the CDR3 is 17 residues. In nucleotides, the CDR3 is TGCGCCAGCAGCCAAGCCGGGGCGTGGACAGGGCCCACTGAAGCTTTCTTT. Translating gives CASSQAGAWTGPTEAFF.

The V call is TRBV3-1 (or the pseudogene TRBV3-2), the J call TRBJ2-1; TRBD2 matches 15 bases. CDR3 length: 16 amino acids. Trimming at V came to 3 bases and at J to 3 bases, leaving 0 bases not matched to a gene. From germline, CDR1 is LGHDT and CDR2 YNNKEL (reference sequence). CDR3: CASSQGLAGGYNEQFF. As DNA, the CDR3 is TGTGCCAGCAGCCAGGGACTAGCGGGGGGCTACAATGAGCAGTTCTTC.

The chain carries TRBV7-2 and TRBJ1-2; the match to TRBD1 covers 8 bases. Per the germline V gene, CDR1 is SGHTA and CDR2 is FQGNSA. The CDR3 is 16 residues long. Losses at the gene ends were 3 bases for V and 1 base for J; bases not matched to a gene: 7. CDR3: CASSLGPGQDNYGYTF. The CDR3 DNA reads TGTGCCAGCAGCTTGGGGCCGGGACAGGATAACTATGGCTACACCTTC.

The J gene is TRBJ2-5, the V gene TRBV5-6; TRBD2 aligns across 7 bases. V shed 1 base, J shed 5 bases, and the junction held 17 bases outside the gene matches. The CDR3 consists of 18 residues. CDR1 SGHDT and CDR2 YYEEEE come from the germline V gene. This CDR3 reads CASSLPGAWGRVEETQYF. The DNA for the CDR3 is TGTGCCAGCAGCTTGCCCGGGGCCTGGGGGAGGGTTGAGGAGACCCAGTACTTC. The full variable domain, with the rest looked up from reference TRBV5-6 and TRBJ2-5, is DAGVTQSPTHLIKTRGQQVTLRCSPKSGHDTVSWYQQALGQGPQFIFQYYEEEERQRGNFPDRFSGHQFPNYSSELNVNALLLGDSALYLCASSLPGAWGRVEETQYFGPGTRLLVL.

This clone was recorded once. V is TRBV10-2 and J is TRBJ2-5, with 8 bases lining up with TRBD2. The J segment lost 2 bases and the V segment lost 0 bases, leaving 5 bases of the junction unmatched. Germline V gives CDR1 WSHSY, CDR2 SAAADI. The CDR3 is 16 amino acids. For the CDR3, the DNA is TGCGCCAGCAGTGAGTCGGGTAGCGGGAAACAAGAGACCCAGTACTTC. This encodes CASSESGSGKQETQYF.

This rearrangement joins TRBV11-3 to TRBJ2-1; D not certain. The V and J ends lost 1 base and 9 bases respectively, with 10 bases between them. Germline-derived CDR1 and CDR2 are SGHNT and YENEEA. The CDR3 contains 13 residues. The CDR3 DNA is TGTGCCAGCAGCTTAGGGAGTACTACTGAGCAGTTCTTC. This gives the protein CASSLGSTTEQFF.

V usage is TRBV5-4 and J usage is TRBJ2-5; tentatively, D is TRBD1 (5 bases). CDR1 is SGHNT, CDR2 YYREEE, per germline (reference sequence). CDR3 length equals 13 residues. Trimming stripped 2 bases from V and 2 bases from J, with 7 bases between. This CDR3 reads CASSFDSQETQYF. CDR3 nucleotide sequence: TGTGCCAGCAGCTTTGACAGTCAAGAGACCCAGTACTTC.

The CDR3 is CASSPSSRWRAKNIQYF. DNA of the CDR3: TGTGCCAGCAGCCCAAGTTCGCGATGGAGGGCCAAAAACATTCAGTACTTC. The genes are TRBV6-2 or TRBV6-3 and TRBJ2-4; maybe TRBD2 (5 bases). Trimming removed 6 bases at V and 1 base at J, with 19 bases between. Germline CDR1 MNHEY, CDR2 SVGEGT. The CDR3 length is 17 residues.

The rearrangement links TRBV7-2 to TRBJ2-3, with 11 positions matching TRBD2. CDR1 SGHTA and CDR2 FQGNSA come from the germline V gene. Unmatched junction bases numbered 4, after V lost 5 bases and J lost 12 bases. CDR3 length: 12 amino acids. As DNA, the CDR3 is TGTGCCAGCAGCAGTAGCGGGGGGGCACAGTATTTT. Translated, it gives CASSSSGGAQYF. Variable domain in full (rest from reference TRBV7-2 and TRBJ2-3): GAGVSQSPSNKVTEKGKDVELRCDPISGHTALYWYRQSLGQGLEFLIYFQGNSAPDKSGLPSDRFSAERTGGSVSTLTIQRTQQEDSAVYLCASSSSGGAQYFGPGTRLTVL.

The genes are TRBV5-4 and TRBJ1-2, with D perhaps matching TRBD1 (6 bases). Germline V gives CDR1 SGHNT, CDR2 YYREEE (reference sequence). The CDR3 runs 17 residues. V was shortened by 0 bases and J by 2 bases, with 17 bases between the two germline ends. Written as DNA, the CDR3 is TGTGCCAGCAGCTTGGGTGGACCTCAGGGGTCAAACTATGGCTACACCTTC. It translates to CASSLGGPQGSNYGYTF. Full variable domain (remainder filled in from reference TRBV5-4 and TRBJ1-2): ETGVTQSPTHLIKTRGQQVTLRCSSQSGHNTVSWYQQALGQGPQFIFQYYREEENGRGNFPPRFSGLQFPNYSSELNVNALELDDSALYLCASSLGGPQGSNYGYTFGSGTRLTVV.

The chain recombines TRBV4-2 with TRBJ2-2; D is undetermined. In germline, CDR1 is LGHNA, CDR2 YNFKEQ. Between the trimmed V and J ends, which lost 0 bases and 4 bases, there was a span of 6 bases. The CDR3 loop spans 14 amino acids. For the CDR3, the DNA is TGTGCCAGCAGCCAAGAAAGCTCCACCGGGGAGCTGTTTTTT. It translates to CASSQESSTGELFF.

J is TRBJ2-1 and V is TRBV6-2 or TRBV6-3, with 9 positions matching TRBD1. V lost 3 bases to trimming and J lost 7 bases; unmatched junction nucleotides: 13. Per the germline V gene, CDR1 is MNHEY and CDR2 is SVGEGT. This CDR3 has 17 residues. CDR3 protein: CASSYGYGTGFGNEQFF. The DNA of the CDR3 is TGTGCCAGCAGTTATGGCTACGGGACAGGGTTTGGGAATGAGCAGTTCTTC.

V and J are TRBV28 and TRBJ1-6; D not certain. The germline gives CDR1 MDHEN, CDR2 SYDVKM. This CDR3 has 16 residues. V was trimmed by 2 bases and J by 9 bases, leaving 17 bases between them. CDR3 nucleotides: TGTGCCAGCAGTTTAGATTCCCGCGCCGCCCGTTCACCCCTCCACTTT. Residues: CASSLDSRAARSPLHF.

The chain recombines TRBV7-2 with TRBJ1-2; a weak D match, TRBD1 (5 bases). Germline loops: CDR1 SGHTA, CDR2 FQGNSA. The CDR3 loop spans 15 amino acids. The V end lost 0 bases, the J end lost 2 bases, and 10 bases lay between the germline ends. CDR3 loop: CASSLAGVGNYGYTF. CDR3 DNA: TGTGCCAGCAGCTTAGCAGGGGTCGGAAACTATGGCTACACCTTC.

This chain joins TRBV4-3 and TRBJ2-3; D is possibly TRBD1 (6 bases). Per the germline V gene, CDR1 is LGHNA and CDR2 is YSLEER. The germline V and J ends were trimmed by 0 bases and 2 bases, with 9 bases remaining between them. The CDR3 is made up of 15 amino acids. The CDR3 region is CASSQDTGSTDTQYF. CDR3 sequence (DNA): TGCGCCAGCAGCCAAGATACAGGGTCCACAGATACGCAGTATTTT.

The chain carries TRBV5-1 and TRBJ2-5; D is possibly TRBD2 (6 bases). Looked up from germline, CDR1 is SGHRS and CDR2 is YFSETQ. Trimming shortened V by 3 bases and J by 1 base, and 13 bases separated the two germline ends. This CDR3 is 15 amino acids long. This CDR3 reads CASSWGSGPQETQYF. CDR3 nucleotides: TGCGCCAGCAGCTGGGGTAGCGGACCCCAAGAGACCCAGTACTTC.

CDR3 nucleotide sequence: TGTGCCAGCAGCCAAGGTCAGGGAACCGGGGAGCTGTTTTTT. Translating it yields CASSQGQGTGELFF. This sequence joins TRBV4-2 and TRBJ2-2; D is perhaps TRBD1 (5 bases). The CDR3 length is 14 residues. V lost 1 base, J lost 5 bases, and 8 bases lay in between. Germline CDR1 is LGHNA and CDR2 is YNFKEQ.

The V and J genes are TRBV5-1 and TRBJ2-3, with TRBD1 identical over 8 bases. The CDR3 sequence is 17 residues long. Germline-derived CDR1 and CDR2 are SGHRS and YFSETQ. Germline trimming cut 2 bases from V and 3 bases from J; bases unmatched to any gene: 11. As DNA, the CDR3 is TGCGCCAGCAGCTTTTCTTCAGGGGGCGTAATAACAGATACGCAGTATTTT. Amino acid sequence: CASSFSSGGVITDTQYF.

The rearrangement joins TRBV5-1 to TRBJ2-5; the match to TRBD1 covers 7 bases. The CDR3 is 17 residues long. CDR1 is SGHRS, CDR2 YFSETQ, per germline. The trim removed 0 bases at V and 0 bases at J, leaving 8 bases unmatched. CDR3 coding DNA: TGCGCCAGCAGCTTGGGACCGGAAGGACAGGACCAAGAGACCCAGTACTTC. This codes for CASSLGPEGQDQETQYF.